Only a few counts were recorded for the clone carrying this T cell receptor (beta chain). The antigen is unknown. This sample was taken from a study of T cell repertoires in cytomegalovirus infection. Study at large: CMV infection plus the matching HLA type was flagged by public TCR beta signatures.

Study outcomes and limitations: The ex vivo response was dominated by HLA-C-restricted CMV-specific TCR beta clonotypes.

TCRdb reprocessed the reads via MiXCR and lists one record per CDR3 protein. The table lists around 210,000 distinct CDR3 sequences, about 7% of them singletons. Germline V lookup: CDR1 MDHEN, CDR2 SYDVKM. The CDR3 length is 14 residues. V lost 5 bases, J lost 3 bases, and 5 bases stayed unmatched. This receptor was identified in a human donor in good health (CMV status not recorded). Some clones in this sample may be carry-over from other donors' samples. The sequencing sample was made of PBMCs. The chain has TRBV28 and TRBJ2-7, with 9 bases that match TRBD1. CDR3 protein: CASSGRGQGYEQYF. The CDR3 DNA reads TGTGCCAGCAGTGGTAGGGGACAGGGCTACGAGCAGTACTTC.